The text below deals with one T cell receptor beta chain. Its matching antigen is unknown. This specimen belongs to a study of cytomegalovirus exposure and HLA in healthy donors. General study results and limits: There were some public TCRs occurring in many donors, but most TCR sequences were rare.

PCR used 60 Vbeta primers and 13 Jbeta primers. Method: immunoSEQ multiplex PCR; TCRdb's copy keeps in-frame clones and lacks some. The sample lists approximately 180,000 clones; 77% were seen once. The sequencing input was PBMCs. This TCR was sampled from a woman aged 60 to 75 in good health and CMV-seropositive.

The CDR3 is CASRGAEETQYF. The CDR3 nucleotides are TGTGCTAGTCGGGGGGCAGAAGAGACCCAGTACTTC. The rearrangement links TRBV12-5 to TRBJ2-5; TRBD2 might be the D (7 bases). Germline assignment: CDR1 LGHNT and CDR2 FRNRAP. Trimming cost V 8 bases and J 3 bases, with 10 bases left between them. The length of the CDR3 is 12 residues.